This is a list of T cell receptor beta chains from one sample in a study of graft-versus-host responses after intestinal transplantation. No antigen has been identified for these receptors. This table comes from immunoSEQ multiplex PCR, and its TCRdb copy is limited to in-frame clones, with some not included. The sample holds 85,000 to 90,000 clones, about nine tenths seen once. Sequencing was performed on unstimulated CD4+ T cells sorted from spleen or lymph node cells, taken before intestinal transplant. All receptors derive from a human donor who received an intestinal transplant. The CDR3 runs from the conserved cysteine through the conserved F or W. Each record gives: D gene, clone size, J gene, V gene, CDR3 protein, CDR3 DNA. D genes are given only for firm matches. For some rows the clone size is stated as once, few or many, or as a class when expanded; others skip it.

d_call: TRBD1; clone_size: NA; j_call: TRBJ2-5; v_call: TRBV19; cdr3_aa: CASSIGRTGGKETQYF; cdr3_nt: TGTGCCAGTAGTATAGGAAGGACAGGGGGAAAAGAGACCCAGTACTTC
d_call: TRBD2; clone_size: NA; j_call: TRBJ2-1; v_call: TRBV5-1; cdr3_aa: CASSLAGTSYNEQFF; cdr3_nt: TGCGCCAGCAGCTTGGCCGGGACTAGCTACAATGAGCAGTTCTTC
d_call: TRBD1; clone_size: NA; j_call: TRBJ1-2; v_call: TRBV7-9; cdr3_aa: CASSLSWTGENYGYTF; cdr3_nt: TGTGCCAGCAGCTTATCCTGGACAGGGGAAAACTATGGCTACACCTTC
d_call: NA; clone_size: NA; j_call: TRBJ2-7; v_call: TRBV6-6; cdr3_aa: CASRVQAYEQYF; cdr3_nt: TGTGCCAGCAGAGTACAAGCCTACGAGCAGTACTTC
d_call: TRBD1; clone_size: NA; j_call: TRBJ1-2; v_call: TRBV11-1; cdr3_aa: CASSFGQGATYGYTF; cdr3_nt: TGTGCCAGCAGCTTCGGACAGGGCGCCACTTATGGCTACACCTTC
d_call: TRBD1; clone_size: NA; j_call: TRBJ2-2; v_call: TRBV7-9; cdr3_aa: CASSSFGQGAGNTGELFF; cdr3_nt: TGTGCCAGCAGCTCGTTCGGACAGGGGGCAGGGAACACCGGGGAGCTGTTTTTT
d_call: NA; clone_size: once; j_call: TRBJ2-3; v_call: TRBV11-1; cdr3_aa: CASSAYSDTQYF; cdr3_nt: TGTGCCAGCAGCGCCTACTCAGATACGCAGTATTTT
d_call: TRBD2; clone_size: NA; j_call: TRBJ2-3; v_call: TRBV15; cdr3_aa: CATSPSGRALIDTDTQYF; cdr3_nt: TGTGCCACCAGCCCCAGCGGGAGGGCCCTCATAGACACAGATACGCAGTATTTT
d_call: NA; clone_size: NA; j_call: TRBJ2-1; v_call: TRBV12-5; cdr3_aa: CASGLGDRGTHLSYNEQFF; cdr3_nt: TGTGCTAGTGGTTTGGGTGATCGAGGGACCCACCTCTCCTACAATGAGCAGTTCTTC
d_call: NA; clone_size: NA; j_call: TRBJ1-2; v_call: TRBV28; cdr3_aa: CASRRVGTGMINYGYTF; cdr3_nt: TGTGCCAGCAGGCGAGTGGGGACGGGGATGATTAACTATGGCTACACCTTC
d_call: NA; clone_size: NA; j_call: TRBJ2-3; v_call: TRBV9; cdr3_aa: CASSVALARTDTQYF; cdr3_nt: TGTGCCAGCAGCGTAGCCTTAGCCCGCACAGATACGCAGTATTTT